The present TCR beta chain was sequenced within a study of cytomegalovirus exposure and HLA in healthy donors. At the level of the study: Some 85 million unique TCRs, all from HLA-typed donors, were included in an early release of the data. Regarding the study as a whole: In a later analysis, TCR beta V- and J-gene trimming showed a link to a missense DCLRE1C variant.

Germline lookup yields CDR1 SGHRS and CDR2 YFSETQ. This CDR3 spans 13 amino acids. V gave up 2 bases and J gave up 4 bases, with 9 bases separating them. PCR amplification relied on 60 Vbeta primers (plus 13 Jbeta primers). TCRdb's table, derived via immunoSEQ multiplex PCR, lists solely in-frame clones and lacks some. The table records about 130,000 clones, less than 85% of them present only once. With regard to this clone: Its specificity is not known.

The gene calls are TRBV5-1 and TRBJ1-2; D not resolved. The sample taken for sequencing was PBMCs. This TCR was sampled from a female donor in good health and CMV-seronegative. The CDR3 is CASSFQSGYGYTF. CDR3 DNA: TGCGCCAGCAGCTTCCAAAGCGGCTATGGCTACACCTTC.